These T cell receptor beta chains were read from a single sample in a study of cytomegalovirus exposure and HLA in healthy donors. Some clones are missing from TCRdb's copy, which holds only in-frame ones; the method was immunoSEQ multiplex PCR. The sample includes roughly 200,000 clones, 70% to 80% of them seen just once. The specimen was PBMCs. These receptors all come from a male donor in good health and CMV-seronegative. The CDR3 runs from the conserved cysteine through the conserved F or W. Fields, in order: V gene, CDR3 length, J gene, clone size, D gene, CDR3 protein, CDR3 DNA. The D gene is left open where the match is weak. Clone size appears in some rows only: once, few, many, or a class for an expanded clone.

>TRBV5-6|15|TRBJ1-5|few|TRBD1
CASSRGQGSSQPQHF
TGTGCCAGCAGCCGTGGACAGGGCAGTAGTCAGCCCCAGCATTTT
>TRBV25-1|15|TRBJ1-1|few|NA
CASSDWGGEFSEAFF
TGTGCCAGCAGTGACTGGGGAGGTGAATTCTCTGAAGCTTTCTTT
>TRBV6-6|11|TRBJ2-5|once|TRBD1
CASSTQGAQYF
TGTGCCAGCTCCACGCAGGGGGCCCAGTACTTC
>TRBV5-4|15|TRBJ1-5|few|TRBD1
CASSPGGTGNQPQHF
TGTGCCAGCAGCCCCGGCGGGACAGGGAATCAGCCCCAGCATTTT
>TRBV28|14|TRBJ1-6|NA|NA
CASSGAGYNSPLHF
TGTGCCAGCAGTGGCGCGGGGTATAATTCACCCCTCCACTTT
>TRBV30|13|TRBJ1-6|NA|TRBD1
CAWSGTGYSPLHF
TGTGCCTGGAGCGGGACAGGATATTCACCCCTCCACTTT
>TRBV14|16|TRBJ1-3|NA|NA
CASSRSQGYSGNTIYF
TGTGCCAGCAGCCGCTCTCAGGGATACTCTGGAAACACCATATATTTT
>TRBV9|15|TRBJ1-5|NA|NA
CASSVGGLRDQPQHF
TGTGCCAGCAGCGTAGGGGGGCTAAGGGATCAGCCCCAGCATTTT
>TRBV4-1|16|TRBJ1-2|NA|NA
CASSQMFGAGDYGYTF
TGCGCCAGCAGCCAAATGTTTGGGGCAGGGGATTATGGCTACACCTTC
>TRBV6-5|15|TRBJ1-5|NA|NA
CASSRTVYSNQPQHF
TGTGCCAGCAGTCGGACAGTCTATAGCAATCAGCCCCAGCATTTT
>TRBV29-1|13|TRBJ2-3|NA|NA
CSVERGGGDTQYF
TGCAGCGTTGAAAGGGGAGGTGGAGATACGCAGTATTTT
>TRBV4-2|15|TRBJ2-1|NA|TRBD2
CASSKTSGSYNEQFF
TGTGCCAGCAGCAAGACTAGCGGGAGTTACAATGAGCAGTTCTTC
>TRBV11-2|13|TRBJ2-1|NA|TRBD1
CASSFQTGVEQFF
TGTGCCAGCAGCTTTCAGACAGGGGTTGAGCAGTTCTTC
>TRBV4-3|13|TRBJ1-5|NA|NA
CASSQDRGQPQHF
TGCGCCAGCAGCCAAGATCGAGGTCAGCCCCAGCATTTT
>TRBV4-2|13|TRBJ2-1|NA|TRBD2
CASSRPRGDEQFF
TGTGCCAGCAGCCGACCCCGGGGGGATGAGCAGTTCTTC
>TRBV29-1|14|TRBJ1-3|NA|TRBD1
CSVEQGAGGNTIYF
TGCAGCGTGGAACAGGGGGCAGGGGGAAACACCATATATTTT
>TRBV6-6|15|TRBJ2-3|NA|TRBD2
CASSFSGGVSDTQYF
TGTGCCAGCAGTTTTAGCGGGGGGGTATCAGATACGCAGTATTTT
>TRBV2|17|TRBJ2-1|NA|TRBD2
CASSPPLAGAPYNEQFF
TGTGCCAGCAGCCCTCCTTTAGCGGGAGCGCCCTACAATGAGCAGTTCTTC
>TRBV5-6|16|TRBJ2-1|NA|TRBD1
CASSSMTGGNYNEQFF
TGTGCCAGCAGCTCTATGACAGGGGGAAATTACAATGAGCAGTTCTTC
>TRBV14|14|TRBJ1-1|NA|NA
CASSLQLRNTEAFF
TGTGCCAGCAGCCTCCAACTTAGGAACACTGAAGCTTTCTTT
>TRBV6-5|15|TRBJ1-2|NA|NA
CASSYTGPANYGYTF
TGTGCCAGCAGTTATACAGGGCCAGCTAACTATGGCTACACCTTC
>TRBV6-5|15|TRBJ2-3|NA|NA
CASSGPQGWADTQYF
TGTGCCAGCAGTGGGCCGCAGGGTTGGGCAGATACGCAGTATTTT
>TRBV6-5|15|TRBJ2-2|NA|TRBD1
CASTTGTANTGELFF
TGTGCCAGCACGACCGGGACAGCGAACACCGGGGAGCTGTTTTTT
>TRBV6-5|14|TRBJ1-1|NA|TRBD1
CASRVTGGYTEAFF
TGTGCCAGCAGAGTGACAGGGGGCTACACTGAAGCTTTCTTT
>TRBV2|14|TRBJ1-1|NA|NA
CASSDRGGITEAFF
TGTGCCAGCAGTGATCGCGGGGGCATTACTGAAGCTTTCTTT
>TRBV7-2|15|TRBJ2-7|NA|TRBD2
CASSLAGGPSYEQYF
TGTGCCAGCAGCTTAGCGGGAGGGCCCTCGTACGAGCAGTACTTC
>TRBV6-5|12|TRBJ1-2|NA|NA
CASRDRGYGYTF
TGTGCCAGCAGGGATAGAGGGTATGGCTACACCTTC
>TRBV9|15|TRBJ2-7|few|TRBD2
CASSVEGGTLGEQYF
TGTGCCAGCAGCGTAGAGGGAGGGACCTTGGGTGAGCAGTACTTC
>TRBV28|14|TRBJ1-5|NA|NA
CASSLSGENQPQHF
TGTGCCAGCAGTTTATCCGGGGAGAATCAGCCCCAGCATTTT
>TRBV30|14|TRBJ1-3|NA|NA
CAWTGVSSGNTIYF
TGTGCCTGGACAGGGGTCAGCTCTGGAAACACCATATATTTT
>TRBV6-6|15|TRBJ1-4|few|NA
CASSYGSGANEKLFF
TGTGCCAGCAGTTACGGGAGCGGTGCTAATGAAAAACTGTTTTTT
>TRBV6-1|15|TRBJ1-3|NA|NA
CASSEFLGPGNTIYF
TGTGCCAGCAGTGAATTTTTGGGGCCTGGAAACACCATATATTTT
>TRBV7-2|14|TRBJ1-1|NA|NA
CASSLAWGNTEAFF
TGTGCCAGCAGCTTAGCGTGGGGCAACACTGAAGCTTTCTTT
>TRBV27|14|TRBJ2-3|NA|NA
CASSYGQSTDTQYF
TGTGCCAGCAGTTACGGACAGAGCACAGATACGCAGTATTTT
>TRBV5-1|14|TRBJ2-3|once|NA
CASSISALADTQYF
TGCGCCAGCAGCATAAGCGCCCTCGCAGATACGCAGTATTTT
>TRBV25-1|14|TRBJ2-3|NA|NA
CASSDAGSRDTQYF
TGTGCCAGCAGTGACGCGGGGTCGAGGGATACGCAGTATTTT
>TRBV6-5|15|TRBJ1-6|NA|TRBD1
CASSYETGTNSPLHF
TGTGCCAGCAGTTACGAGACAGGGACTAATTCACCCCTCCACTTT
>TRBV5-1|16|TRBJ2-2|NA|TRBD1
CASSLRTGPNTGELFF
TGCGCCAGCAGCCTTAGGACAGGGCCCAACACCGGGGAGCTGTTTTTT
>TRBV7-2|14|TRBJ1-5|few|TRBD1
CASSWDRGQQPQHF
TGTGCCAGCAGCTGGGACAGGGGCCAACAGCCCCAGCATTTT
>TRBV9|13|TRBJ2-5|NA|NA
CASSLRTEETQYF
TGTGCCAGCAGCCTCCGGACAGAAGAGACCCAGTACTTC
>TRBV5-1|14|TRBJ1-5|NA|NA
CASSPQGSNQPQHF
TGCGCCAGCAGCCCACAGGGTAGCAATCAGCCCCAGCATTTT
>TRBV6-6|16|TRBJ1-3|few|TRBD1
CASTGTAANSGNTIYF
TGTGCCAGCACCGGGACAGCTGCTAACTCTGGAAACACCATATATTTT
>TRBV20-1|11|TRBJ1-3|NA|NA
CSAEKADTIYF
TGCAGTGCTGAGAAGGCGGACACCATATATTTT
>TRBV19|15|TRBJ2-7|once|TRBD2
CASSILAGAIYEQYF
TGTGCCAGTAGTATACTAGCGGGAGCTATCTACGAGCAGTACTTC
>TRBV19|15|TRBJ2-7|NA|TRBD2
CASSIRTSGTYEQYF
TGTGCCAGTAGTATTCGGACTAGCGGGACCTACGAGCAGTACTTC
>TRBV5-1|13|TRBJ1-1|NA|NA
CASSRGGNTEAFF
TGCGCCAGCAGCCGGGGGGGGAACACTGAAGCTTTCTTT
>TRBV6-5|14|TRBJ2-7|NA|TRBD1
CASSYSGQGYEQYF
TGTGCCAGCAGTTACTCGGGACAGGGCTACGAGCAGTACTTC
>TRBV11-2|15|TRBJ2-1|NA|TRBD1
CASSRQGATDNEQFF
TGTGCCAGCAGCAGACAGGGGGCGACGGACAATGAGCAGTTCTTC
>TRBV6-1|15|TRBJ1-5|once|NA
CASSDVVSSNQPQHF
TGTGCCAGCAGTGATGTGGTGAGTAGCAATCAGCCCCAGCATTTT
>TRBV6-1|12|TRBJ1-2|few|NA
CASSEGGYGYTF
TGTGCCAGCAGTGAGGGGGGGTATGGCTACACCTTC
>TRBV7-9|12|TRBJ1-2|NA|NA
CSSSLAQGPDTF
TGTTCCAGCAGCTTAGCACAGGGTCCCGACACCTTC
>TRBV6-1|15|TRBJ2-5|NA|TRBD2
CASRRLAGGSETQYF
TGTGCCAGCAGGAGACTAGCGGGGGGCTCGGAGACCCAGTACTTC
>TRBV29-1|15|TRBJ1-1|few|NA
CSVDYTAGSTTEAFF
TGCAGCGTTGACTATACCGCCGGGTCCACCACTGAAGCTTTCTTT
>TRBV6-5|14|TRBJ2-7|many|TRBD1
CASTPGQGNYEQYF
TGTGCCAGCACCCCGGGACAGGGTAACTACGAGCAGTACTTC
>TRBV30|12|TRBJ2-2|once|NA
CAWNQGTGELFF
TGTGCCTGGAATCAGGGGACCGGGGAGCTGTTTTTT